The 15 T cell receptor beta chains given below trace back to one sample, sequenced in a study of T-cell reconstitution after alpha-beta-depleted transplantation in children. Unique molecular identifiers were incorporated when the TCRbeta library was constructed. A single record per CDR3 protein comes from TCRdb applying MiXCR to the PCR reads. The data contain 200,000 to 250,000 distinct CDR3 sequences, around 9.5% of them singletons. This specimen was PBMCs from the stem cell graft donor, taken from the stem cell graft. The receptors were sampled from a human donor who donated a stem cell graft to a child with acute lymphoblastic leukemia.

This clonotype was seen ten or more times. V is TRBV6-5 and J is TRBJ1-2; 9 bases align to TRBD1. The CDR3 runs 15 residues. V lost 4 bases, J lost 4 bases, and 7 bases stayed unmatched. The germline V gene encodes CDR1 MNHEY and CDR2 SVGAGI. The CDR3 is CASSLGQGLPYGYTF. Here the CDR3 DNA reads TGTGCCAGCAGTTTAGGACAGGGGCTTCCCTATGGCTACACCTTC.

This clonotype was seen a few times. This chain joins TRBV7-8 and TRBJ2-7, with TRBD1 identical over 7 bases. The trim removed 6 bases at V and 1 base at J, leaving 6 bases unmatched. The CDR3 runs to 14 residues. CDR1 SGHVS and CDR2 FQNEAQ come from the germline V gene. The CDR3 DNA reads TGTGCCAGCAGAGACAGGGCTCAATCCTACGAGCAGTACTTC. Translating gives CASRDRAQSYEQYF.

This clonotype was observed a few times. The chain has TRBV7-9 and TRBJ1-2, with no clear D. Trimming pared 5 bases from V and 4 bases from J, leaving 14 bases between. The CDR3 is made up of 14 amino acids. Per the germline V gene, CDR1 is SEHNR and CDR2 is FQNEAQ (reference sequence). The CDR3 nucleotides are TGTGCCAGCAGCACGCTCGGGCAGATCTATGGCTACACCTTC. Translation: CASSTLGQIYGYTF.

This clonotype came up a few times. The J gene is TRBJ1-4, the V gene TRBV2; no clear D gene. The V gene's germline CDR1 is SNHLY and CDR2 FYNNEI. Trimming stripped 7 bases from V and 0 bases from J, with 6 bases between. This CDR3 comprises 13 residues. CDR3 region: CASNPSTNEKLFF. In DNA form, the CDR3 reads TGTGCCAGCAATCCGTCAACTAATGAAAAACTGTTTTTT. The variable domain in full, completed from reference TRBV2 and TRBJ1-4, reads EPEVTQTPSHQVTQMGQEVILRCVPISNHLYFYWYRQILGQKVEFLVSFYNNEISEKSEIFDDQFSVERPDGSNFTLKIRSTKLEDSAMYFCASNPSTNEKLFFGSGTQLSVL.

This clonotype came up a few times. Germline is not matched at one junction end, which may reflect a read error. The CDR3 reads CASSPRTYDEQFF. The DNA for the CDR3 is TGCGCCAGCAGCCCCCGCACCTACGATGAGCAGTTCTTC. The chain couples TRBV5-1 to TRBJ2-1, with D unclear. Germline V gives CDR1 SGHRS, CDR2 YFSETQ. The CDR3 length is 13 residues.

The chain combines TRBV5-1 with TRBJ2-1; 10 positions match TRBD2. The V gene end was trimmed by 4 bases and the J gene end by 4 bases; junction bases not matched to a gene: 8. The CDR3 is 16 residues long. The germline gives CDR1 SGHRS, CDR2 YFSETQ. CDR3 residues: CASSESAGGRYNEQFF. DNA of the CDR3: TGCGCCAGCAGCGAGTCAGCGGGGGGGCGTTACAATGAGCAGTTCTTC.

The sample holds many counts of this clonotype. This sequence joins TRBV27 and TRBJ1-6, with no clear D. Germline V gene data show CDR1 as MNHEY and CDR2 as SMNVEV (reference sequence). Trimming took 7 bases from V and 2 from J, leaving 12 bases between them. The CDR3 extends over 15 amino acids. The CDR3: CASKGPDTYNSPLHF. The CDR3 DNA reads TGTGCCAGCAAAGGTCCCGACACCTATAATTCACCCCTCCACTTT.

This clonotype was seen a few times. This chain joins TRBV9 and TRBJ2-5; possibly TRBD2 for D (5 bases). The V and J ends lost 0 bases and 4 bases respectively, with 16 bases between them. The length of the CDR3 is 16 residues. CDR1 is SGDLS and CDR2 is YYNGEE in the germline V gene. In nucleotides, the CDR3 is TGTGCCAGCAGCGTAGAGGCGGCGCTAGCCTCAGAGACCCAGTACTTC. Translating gives CASSVEAALASETQYF. The full variable domain, its missing parts supplied by reference TRBV9 and TRBJ2-5, is DSGVTQTPKHLITATGQRVTLRCSPRSGDLSVYWYQQSLDQGLQFLIQYYNGEERAKGNILERFSAQQFPDLHSELNLSSLELGDSALYFCASSVEAALASETQYFGPGTRLLVL.

With regard to this clonotype: A clone one base away is much larger, so this may be a read error. V usage is TRBV9 and J usage is TRBJ1-5; D remains ambiguous. The CDR3 loop spans 16 amino acids. CDR1 and CDR2 from the germline V gene are SGDLS and YYNGEE. Trimming shortened V by 0 bases and J by 4 bases, and 14 bases separated the two germline ends. The CDR3 sequence is CASSVVSVTSNQPQHF. The CDR3, as DNA: TGTGCCAGCAGCGTAGTGTCGGTCACTTCGAATCAGCCCCAGCATTTT.

V is TRBV4-1 and J is TRBJ2-5; a weak D match, TRBD1 (6 bases). The CDR3 covers 16 residues. Trimming cost V 0 bases and J 5 bases, with 16 bases left between them. From germline, CDR1 is MGHRA and CDR2 YSYEKL. The CDR3 bases are TGCGCCAGCAGCCAAGATTTTGGGGGCCGAGGGGAGACCCAGTACTTC. It translates to CASSQDFGGRGETQYF.

Ten or more counts support this clonotype. The rearrangement uses TRBV5-1 and TRBJ1-1, with D perhaps TRBD1 (5 bases). The CDR3 is made up of 16 amino acids. V lost 6 bases to trimming and J lost 0 bases, with 18 bases between them. The germline V gene has CDR1 SGHRS and CDR2 YFSETQ. Here the CDR3 reads CASTPGSGWVNTEAFF. The CDR3, as DNA: TGCGCCAGCACCCCCGGGTCAGGGTGGGTGAACACTGAAGCTTTCTTT.

This clonotype was counted many times. This chain links TRBV5-1 with TRBJ2-1; D tentatively reads TRBD1 or TRBD2 (5 bases each). Germline assignment: CDR1 SGHRS and CDR2 YFSETQ. Trimming removed 0 bases from V and 8 bases from J, with 12 bases in between. The CDR3 consists of 14 residues. The CDR3 loop is CASSLGGNRDEQFF. The DNA for the CDR3 is TGCGCCAGCAGCTTGGGGGGGAACCGAGATGAGCAGTTCTTC.

The chain is built from TRBV5-1 and TRBJ2-1; possibly TRBD2 for D (6 bases). V was pared by 7 bases and J by 4 bases, with 12 bases between. The CDR3 is 13 amino acids. The germline gives CDR1 SGHRS, CDR2 YFSETQ. The CDR3 coding sequence is TGCGCCAGCGTCCCCCGGGGGTACAATGAGCAGTTCTTC. Translating gives CASVPRGYNEQFF.

This clonotype showed up just a few times. This chain joins TRBV25-1 and TRBJ1-2; TRBD1 agrees at 10 bases. This CDR3 spans 15 amino acids. Germline V gene data show CDR1 as MGHDK and CDR2 as SYGVNS. J lost 4 bases, V lost 3 bases, and 5 bases had no gene match. CDR3 in DNA: TGTGCCAGCAGTGAGCAGGGACAGGGGATCTATGGCTACACCTTC. As protein: CASSEQGQGIYGYTF.

This clonotype was counted a few times. The chain carries TRBV3-1 and TRBJ1-5; no firm D call. From germline, CDR1 is LGHDT and CDR2 YNNKEL (reference sequence). The germline V and J ends were trimmed by 7 bases and 4 bases, with 11 bases remaining between them. The CDR3 consists of 13 residues. The CDR3 bases are TGTGCCAGCACCCGGGTGGATAATCAGCCCCAGCATTTT. Translated, it gives CASTRVDNQPQHF.